This TCR beta chain originates from a study of spatial heterogeneity in lung cancer. Overall study context: Each unique TCR and UMI combination was seen more than ten times on average in raw reads.

This clonotype was observed a few times. The time point here: sample taken at primary tumor resection. No cells were sorted before sequencing. The whole RNA sequenced was extracted from tumor, nontumor lung or frozen PBMC. Germline loops: CDR1 LNHDA, CDR2 SQIVND (reference sequence). This CDR3 comprises 15 residues. Deletions cut 3 bases from V and 6 bases from J, with 14 bases between. TCR cDNA molecules were tagged individually, and each one carried a unique molecular identifier. TCRdb used MiXCR to reprocess the 5' RACE reads, holding one entry per CDR3 protein. Counted here are roughly 75,000 distinct CDR3 sequences, about 14% occurring once; the ten biggest clones make up under 7.5%.

The chain carries TRBV19 and TRBJ2-2, with D possibly called TRBD1 or TRBD2 (5 bases each). The sequence was collected from a male donor with early-stage non-small cell lung cancer. The sample consisted of PBMCs, taken at surgery. CDR3 bases: TGTGCCAGTAGTATCAGCGGCAGGGTGGCCGGGGAGCTGTTTTTT. Translation gives CASSISGRVAGELFF. The variable domain in full, completed from reference TRBV19 and TRBJ2-2, reads DGGITQSPKYLFRKEGQNVTLSCEQNLNHDAMYWYRQDPGQGLRLIYYSQIVNDFQKGDIAEGYSVSREKKESFPLTVTSAQKNPTAFYLCASSISGRVAGELFFGEGSRLTVL.